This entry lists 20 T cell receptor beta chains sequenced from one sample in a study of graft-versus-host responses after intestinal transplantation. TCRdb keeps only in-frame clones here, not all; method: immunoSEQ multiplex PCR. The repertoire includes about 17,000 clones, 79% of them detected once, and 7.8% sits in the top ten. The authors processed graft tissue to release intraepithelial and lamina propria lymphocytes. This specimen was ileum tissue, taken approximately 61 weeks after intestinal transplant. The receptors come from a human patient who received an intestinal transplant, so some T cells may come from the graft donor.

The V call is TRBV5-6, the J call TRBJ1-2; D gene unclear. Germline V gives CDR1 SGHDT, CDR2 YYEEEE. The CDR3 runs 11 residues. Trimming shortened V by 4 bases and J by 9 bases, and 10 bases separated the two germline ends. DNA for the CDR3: TGTGCCAGCAGCGTCAGAGCCAGCTACACCTTC. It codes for CASSVRASYTF. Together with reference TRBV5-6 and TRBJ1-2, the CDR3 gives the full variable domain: DAGVTQSPTHLIKTRGQQVTLRCSPKSGHDTVSWYQQALGQGPQFIFQYYEEEERQRGNFPDRFSGHQFPNYSSELNVNALLLGDSALYLCASSVRASYTFGSGTRLTVV.

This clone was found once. The CDR3 loop is CASSLGTGECGANVLTF. The CDR3 DNA follows: TGTGCCAGCAGCTTAGGGACAGGGGAGTGTGGGGCCAACGTCCTGACTTTC. This rearrangement joins TRBV7-6 to TRBJ2-6; 9 nucleotides agree with TRBD1. Germline-derived CDR1 and CDR2 are SGHVS and FNYEAQ. With 1 base clipped from V and 3 bases from J, the junction kept 4 bases outside the gene matches. The CDR3 is 17 amino acids.

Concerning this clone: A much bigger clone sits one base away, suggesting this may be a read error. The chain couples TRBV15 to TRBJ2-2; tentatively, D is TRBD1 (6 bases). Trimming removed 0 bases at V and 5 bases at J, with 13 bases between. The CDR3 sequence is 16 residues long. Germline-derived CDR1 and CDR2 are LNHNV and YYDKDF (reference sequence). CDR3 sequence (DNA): TGTGCCACCAGCAGAGATCCGACAGGAGGAACCGGGGAGCTGTTTTTT. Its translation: CATSRDPTGGTGELFF. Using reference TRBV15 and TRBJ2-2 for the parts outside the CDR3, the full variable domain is DAMVIQNPRYQVTQFGKPVTLSCSQTLNHNVMYWYQQKSSQAPKLLFHYYDKDFNNEADTPDNFQSRRPNTSFCFLDIRSPGLGDTAMYLCATSRDPTGGTGELFFGEGSRLTVL.

CDR3 amino acids: CASSAKQYNEQFF. CDR3 DNA sequence: TGTGCCAGCAGCGCTAAACAGTACAATGAGCAGTTCTTC. The chain recombines TRBV7-3 with TRBJ2-1; D gene ambiguous. In germline, CDR1 is SGHTA, CDR2 FQGTGA. V lost 5 bases to trimming and J lost 4 bases, with 9 bases between them. There are 13 residues in the CDR3.

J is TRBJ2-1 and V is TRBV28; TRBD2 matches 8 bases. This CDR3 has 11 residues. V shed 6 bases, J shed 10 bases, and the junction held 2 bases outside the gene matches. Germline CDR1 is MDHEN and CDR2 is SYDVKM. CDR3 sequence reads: CASRTSVEQFF. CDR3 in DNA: TGTGCCAGCAGGACTAGCGTGGAGCAGTTCTTC.

This CDR3 is CASNQGLSNQPQHF. For the CDR3, the DNA is TGTGCCAGCAACCAGGGTTTGAGCAATCAGCCCCAGCATTTT. The chain recombines TRBV6-6 with TRBJ1-5, with D tentatively TRBD1 (5 bases). The germline V gene encodes CDR1 MNHNY and CDR2 SVGAGI (reference sequence). V dropped 7 bases and J dropped 1 base, with 11 bases sitting between them. The CDR3 contains 14 residues.

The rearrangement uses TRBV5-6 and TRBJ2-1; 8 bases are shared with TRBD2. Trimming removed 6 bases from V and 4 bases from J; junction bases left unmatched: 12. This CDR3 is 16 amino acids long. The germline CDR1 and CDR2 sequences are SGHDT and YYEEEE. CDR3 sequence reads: CASKLAARGEYNEQFF. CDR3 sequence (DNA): TGTGCCAGCAAGCTTGCTGCGCGGGGGGAATACAATGAGCAGTTCTTC.

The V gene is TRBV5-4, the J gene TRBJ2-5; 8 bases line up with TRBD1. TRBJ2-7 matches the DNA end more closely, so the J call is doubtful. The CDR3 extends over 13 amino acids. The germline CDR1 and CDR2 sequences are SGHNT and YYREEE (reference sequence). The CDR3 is CASSWGQADEQYF. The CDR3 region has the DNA TGTGCCAGCAGCTGGGGACAGGCTGACGAGCAGTACTTC.

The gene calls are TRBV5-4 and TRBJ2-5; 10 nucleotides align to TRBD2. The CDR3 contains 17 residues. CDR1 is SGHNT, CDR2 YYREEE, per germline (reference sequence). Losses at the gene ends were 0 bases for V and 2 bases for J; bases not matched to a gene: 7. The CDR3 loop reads CASSLGLAGASQETQYF. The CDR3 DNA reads TGTGCCAGCAGCTTGGGGCTAGCGGGGGCCTCACAAGAGACCCAGTACTTC. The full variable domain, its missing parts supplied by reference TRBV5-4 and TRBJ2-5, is ETGVTQSPTHLIKTRGQQVTLRCSSQSGHNTVSWYQQALGQGPQFIFQYYREEENGRGNFPPRFSGLQFPNYSSELNVNALELDDSALYLCASSLGLAGASQETQYFGPGTRLLVL.

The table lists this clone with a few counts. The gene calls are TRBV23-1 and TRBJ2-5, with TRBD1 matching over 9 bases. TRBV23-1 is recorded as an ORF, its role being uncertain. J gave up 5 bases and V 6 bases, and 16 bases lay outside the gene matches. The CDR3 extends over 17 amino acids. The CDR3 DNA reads TGCGCCAGCAGGATCGCCCCGGGACAGGGATCCGGGGAGACCCAGTACTTC. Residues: CASRIAPGQGSGETQYF.

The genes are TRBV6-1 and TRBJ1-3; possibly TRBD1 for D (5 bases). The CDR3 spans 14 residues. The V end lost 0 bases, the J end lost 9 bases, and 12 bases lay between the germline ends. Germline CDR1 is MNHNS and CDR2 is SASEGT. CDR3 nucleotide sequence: TGTGCCAGCAGTGAAGCCCAGGGATATGGCACCATATATTTT. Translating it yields CASSEAQGYGTIYF.

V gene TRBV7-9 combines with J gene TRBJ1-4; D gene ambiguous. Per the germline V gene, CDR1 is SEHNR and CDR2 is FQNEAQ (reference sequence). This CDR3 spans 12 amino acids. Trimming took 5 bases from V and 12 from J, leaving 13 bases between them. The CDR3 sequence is CASSDSILELFF. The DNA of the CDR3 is TGTGCCAGCAGCGACTCCATCTTGGAACTGTTTTTT.

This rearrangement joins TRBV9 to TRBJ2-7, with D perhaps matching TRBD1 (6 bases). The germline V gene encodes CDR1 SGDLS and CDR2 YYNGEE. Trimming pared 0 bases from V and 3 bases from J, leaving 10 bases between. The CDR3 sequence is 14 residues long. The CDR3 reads CASSVAQQGYEQYF. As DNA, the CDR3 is TGTGCCAGCAGCGTAGCCCAACAGGGCTACGAGCAGTACTTC. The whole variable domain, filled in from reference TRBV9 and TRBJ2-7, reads DSGVTQTPKHLITATGQRVTLRCSPRSGDLSVYWYQQSLDQGLQFLIQYYNGEERAKGNILERFSAQQFPDLHSELNLSSLELGDSALYFCASSVAQQGYEQYFGPGTRLTVT.

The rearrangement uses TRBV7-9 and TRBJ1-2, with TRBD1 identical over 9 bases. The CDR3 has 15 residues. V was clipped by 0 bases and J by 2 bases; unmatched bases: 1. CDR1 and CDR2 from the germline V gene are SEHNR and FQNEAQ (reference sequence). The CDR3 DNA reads TGTGCCAGCAGCTTAGCGGGACAGGGCAACTATGGCTACACCTTC. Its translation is CASSLAGQGNYGYTF.

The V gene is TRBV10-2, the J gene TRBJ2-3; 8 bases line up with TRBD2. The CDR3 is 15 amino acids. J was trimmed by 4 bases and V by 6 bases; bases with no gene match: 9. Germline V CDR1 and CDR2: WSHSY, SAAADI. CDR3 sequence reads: CASSPGGLGADTQYF. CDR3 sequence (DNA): TGCGCCAGCAGCCCCGGGGGACTAGGTGCAGATACGCAGTATTTT.

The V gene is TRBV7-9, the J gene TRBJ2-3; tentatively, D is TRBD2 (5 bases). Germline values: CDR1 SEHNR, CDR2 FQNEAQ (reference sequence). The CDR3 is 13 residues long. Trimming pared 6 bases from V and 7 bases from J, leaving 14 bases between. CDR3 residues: CASRHGMVNTQYF. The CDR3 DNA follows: TGTGCCAGCAGGCACGGGATGGTTAATACGCAGTATTTT.

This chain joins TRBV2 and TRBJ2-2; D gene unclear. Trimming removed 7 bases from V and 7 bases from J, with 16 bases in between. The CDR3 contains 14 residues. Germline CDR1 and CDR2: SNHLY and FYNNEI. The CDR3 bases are TGTGCCAGCATTAATTTTGGGCGCAGCGGGGAGCTGTTTTTT. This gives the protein CASINFGRSGELFF.

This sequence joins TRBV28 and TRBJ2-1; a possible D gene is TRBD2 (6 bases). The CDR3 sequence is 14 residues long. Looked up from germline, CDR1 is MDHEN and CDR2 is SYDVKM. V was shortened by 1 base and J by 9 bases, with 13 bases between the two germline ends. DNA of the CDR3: TGTGCCAGCAGTTTATCCGGGAGCAGTGTTGAGCAGTTCTTC. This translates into CASSLSGSSVEQFF.

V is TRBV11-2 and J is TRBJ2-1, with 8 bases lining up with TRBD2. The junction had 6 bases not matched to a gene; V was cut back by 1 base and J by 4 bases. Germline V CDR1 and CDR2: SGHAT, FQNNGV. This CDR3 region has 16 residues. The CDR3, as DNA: TGTGCCAGCAGCTTAGTTGTCGGGGGGGAATACAATGAGCAGTTCTTC. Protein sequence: CASSLVVGGEYNEQFF.

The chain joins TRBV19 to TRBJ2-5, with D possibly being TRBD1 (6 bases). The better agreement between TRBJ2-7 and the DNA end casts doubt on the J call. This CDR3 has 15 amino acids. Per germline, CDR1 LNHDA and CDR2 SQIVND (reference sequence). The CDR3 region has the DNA TGTGCCAGTAAGGTAGCACAGGGTGGATCCTACGAGCAGTACTTC. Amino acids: CASKVAQGGSYEQYF.